The clone carrying this TCR beta chain has just a few counts. The data originate from a study of tumor-infiltrating lymphocytes in primary liver carcinoma. The CDR3 contains 13 residues. Germline V CDR1 and CDR2: GTSNPN, SVGIG (reference sequence). V lost 0 bases, J lost 1 base, and 3 bases lay in between. Constant-region priming of 500 to 550 ng total RNA yielded TCR beta cDNA. Researchers made the TCR beta libraries by running three nested multiplex PCR rounds with slightly modified ARM-PCR. Rounds one and two of PCR, each of roughly 10 cycles, were primed with TRBV1-TRBV30 forward primers and a C-beta reverse primer. Using its own MiXCR run on the multiplex PCR reads, TCRdb lists one record per CDR3 protein. Among about 310,000 distinct CDR3 sequences listed, 50% to 75% were seen once. Germline DNA was also extracted, and blood RNA derived from unsorted whole blood.

The chain recombines TRBV30 with TRBJ2-2; no clear D gene. The receptor was isolated from a woman aged 25 to 39 with primary liver carcinoma and hepatitis B virus infection. Sequenced material: peripheral blood. The CDR3 spells CAWSVKNTGELFF. The DNA of the CDR3 is TGTGCCTGGAGTGTGAAGAACACCGGGGAGCTGTTTTTT.